The 7 T cell receptor beta chains below come from one sample, sequenced in a study of T cells in tuberculosis. The data were produced by immunoSEQ multiplex PCR, yet TCRdb's version contains in-frame clones alone and is incomplete. The sample includes roughly 28,000 clones, about 92% of them seen just once. The specimen was PBMCs. Receptors originate from a donor between 5 and 29 years old with latent tuberculosis or without tuberculosis infection.

The chain links TRBV4-1 to TRBJ2-1; D possibly corresponds to TRBD2 (5 bases). In germline, CDR1 is MGHRA, CDR2 YSYEKL. The CDR3 spans 17 residues. Deletions cut 0 bases from V and 3 bases from J, with 15 bases between. CDR3 loop: CASSQERGWGFYNEQFF. The CDR3 DNA reads TGCGCCAGCAGCCAAGAGAGAGGGTGGGGTTTCTACAATGAGCAGTTCTTC.

This clone was seen once. The V gene is TRBV7-9, the J gene TRBJ1-2; 8 bases agree with TRBD1. The CDR3 consists of 14 residues. Germline loops: CDR1 SEHNR, CDR2 FQNEAQ (reference sequence). The V gene end was trimmed by 2 bases and the J gene end by 6 bases; junction bases not matched to a gene: 5. This chain's CDR3 is CASSLPRGRDGYTF. DNA of the CDR3: TGTGCCAGCAGCTTACCCAGGGGGCGAGATGGCTACACCTTC.

The chain is built from TRBV27 and TRBJ1-2; TRBD1 matches 8 bases. Trimming at V came to 6 bases and at J to 0 bases, leaving 12 bases not matched to a gene. The germline V gene encodes CDR1 MNHEY and CDR2 SMNVEV (reference sequence). The length of the CDR3 is 17 residues. The CDR3 loop reads CASSGLGRTGPNYGYTF. The CDR3 DNA follows: TGTGCCAGCAGCGGCCTTGGTCGGACAGGGCCTAACTATGGCTACACCTTC.

The chain carries TRBV27 and TRBJ1-2, with 7 nucleotides matching TRBD1. The germline V gene encodes CDR1 MNHEY and CDR2 SMNVEV (reference sequence). This CDR3 is built from 15 residues. V shed 8 bases, J shed 6 bases, and the junction held 15 bases outside the gene matches. CDR3 protein: CASRSSGRGENGYTF. CDR3 nucleotide sequence: TGTGCCAGCCGTTCCTCTGGCAGGGGGGAAAATGGCTACACCTTC.

The rearrangement uses TRBV4-3 and TRBJ1-4; 8 nucleotides agree with TRBD1. The CDR3 extends over 15 amino acids. V lost 1 base to trimming and J lost 7 bases; unmatched junction nucleotides: 5. CDR1 is LGHNA and CDR2 is YSLEER in the germline V gene. CDR3 nucleotide sequence: TGCGCCAGCAGCCAAGTTCGGACAGGGAGTGAAAAACTGTTTTTT. Translating it yields CASSQVRTGSEKLFF.

The chain recombines TRBV28 with TRBJ2-6; 7 bases match TRBD1. Germline CDR1 reads MDHEN; CDR2 reads SYDVKM. This CDR3 is 18 amino acids long. Germline trimming cut 5 bases from V and 0 bases from J; bases unmatched to any gene: 10. CDR3 region: CASSPQTGLLSGANVLTF. CDR3 bases: TGTGCCAGCAGTCCTCAGACAGGGTTACTCTCTGGGGCCAACGTCCTGACTTTC. The variable domain in full, with the rest retrieved from reference TRBV28 and TRBJ2-6, is DVKVTQSSRYLVKRTGEKVFLECVQDMDHENMFWYRQDPGLGLRLIYFSYDVKMKEKGDIPEGYSVSREKKERFSLILESASTNQTSMYLCASSPQTGLLSGANVLTFGAGSRLTVL.

V usage is TRBV6-1 and J usage is TRBJ2-1, with TRBD2 matching 11 bases. Per germline, CDR1 MNHNS and CDR2 SASEGT. The CDR3 is made up of 14 amino acids. The ends lost 7 bases at V and 8 bases at J; junction bases unmatched: 7. The CDR3 loop reads CASIELAGGYEQFF. The CDR3 DNA reads as TGTGCCAGCATCGAGCTAGCGGGAGGCTATGAGCAGTTCTTC.